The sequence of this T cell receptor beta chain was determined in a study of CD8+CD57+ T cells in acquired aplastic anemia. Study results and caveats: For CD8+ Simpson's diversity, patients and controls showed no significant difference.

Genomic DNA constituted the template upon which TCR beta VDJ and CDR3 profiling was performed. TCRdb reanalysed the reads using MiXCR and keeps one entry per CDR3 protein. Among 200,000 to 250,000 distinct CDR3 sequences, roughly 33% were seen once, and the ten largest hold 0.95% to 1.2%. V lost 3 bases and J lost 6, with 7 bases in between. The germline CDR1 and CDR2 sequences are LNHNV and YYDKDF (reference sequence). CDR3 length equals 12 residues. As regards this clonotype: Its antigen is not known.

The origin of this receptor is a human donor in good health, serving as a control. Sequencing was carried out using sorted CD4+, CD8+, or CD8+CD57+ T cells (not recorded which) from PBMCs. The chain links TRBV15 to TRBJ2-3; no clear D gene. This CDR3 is CATSRVEDTQYF. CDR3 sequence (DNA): TGTGCCACCAGCAGGGTAGAGGATACGCAGTATTTT.